This T cell receptor (beta chain) was found in a study of regulatory T cells in long-lasting Graves disease. V shed 3 bases and J shed 2 bases, with 8 bases lying between them. The germline V gene has CDR1 MNHEY and CDR2 SMNVEV (reference sequence). This CDR3 has 13 amino acids. According to the study, TCR beta libraries were built with iRepertoire HTBI primers and CDR3-region Arm-PCR. TCRdb fed the multiplex PCR reads into MiXCR, producing one record per CDR3 protein. The table has roughly 420,000 distinct CDR3 sequences, over 15% seen once. This clonotype was counted ten times or more. Time point described: newly diagnosed GD, antithyroid drugs for less than 3 months. RNA extracted from PBMCs served as the sequencing template. These same records also appear under a second study, on T cells in Graves' hyperthyroidism and ophthalmopathy.

The chain recombines TRBV27 with TRBJ2-7; D ambiguous. Sample: peripheral blood mononuclear cells (PBMCs), taken at new diagnosis, from a patient treated with antithyroid drugs. This TCR derives from a woman in her 30s with Graves disease. The CDR3 spells CASSFSPPYEQYF. As DNA, the CDR3 is TGTGCCAGCAGTTTTAGCCCTCCCTACGAGCAGTACTTC.